Given below is one T cell receptor beta chain in context. Sequencing used immunoSEQ multiplex PCR; TCRdb keeps in-frame clones, though not all of them. In the table there are under 2,500 clones, over 85% of which are singletons. Patients got ipilimumab 1 mg/kg beginning 14 to 28 days post-transplant. Patients got 3 mg/kg IV nivolumab weeks 1, 4, 7, 10, then biweekly through week 26. Trimming shortened V by 0 bases and J by 0 bases, and 8 bases separated the two germline ends. The CDR3 has 15 amino acids. Per the germline V gene, CDR1 is MNHEY and CDR2 is SVGAGI. The entry originates in a study of ipilimumab plus nivolumab after autologous stem cell transplantation. Study overall: Median doses per patient: roughly five ipilimumab, about eight nivolumab.

This TCR was recovered from a male donor with primary mediastinal lymphoma. The sequenced sample was PBMCs, obtained in a trial of ipilimumab plus nivolumab as post-transplant consolidation. J is TRBJ1-2 and V is TRBV6-5; D perhaps matches TRBD1 (5 bases). The CDR3 DNA follows: TGTGCCAGCAGTTACTCGACAGCGTCTAACTATGGCTACACCTTC. Its protein product is CASSYSTASNYGYTF.